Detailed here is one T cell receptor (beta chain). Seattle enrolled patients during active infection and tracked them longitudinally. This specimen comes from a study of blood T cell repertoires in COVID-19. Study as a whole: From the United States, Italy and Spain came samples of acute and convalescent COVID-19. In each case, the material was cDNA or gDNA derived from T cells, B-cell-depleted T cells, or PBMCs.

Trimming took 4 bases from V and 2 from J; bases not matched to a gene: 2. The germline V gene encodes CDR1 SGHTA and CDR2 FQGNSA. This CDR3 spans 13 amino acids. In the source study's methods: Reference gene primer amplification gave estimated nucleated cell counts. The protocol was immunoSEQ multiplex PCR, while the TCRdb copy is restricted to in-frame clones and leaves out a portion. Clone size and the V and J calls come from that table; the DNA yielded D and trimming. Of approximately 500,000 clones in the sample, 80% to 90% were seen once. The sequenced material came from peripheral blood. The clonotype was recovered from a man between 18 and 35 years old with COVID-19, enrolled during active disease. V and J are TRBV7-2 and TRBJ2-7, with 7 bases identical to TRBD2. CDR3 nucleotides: TGTGCCAGCAGCTGGGGGGGAGCCTACGAGCAGTACTTC. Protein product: CASSWGGAYEQYF.